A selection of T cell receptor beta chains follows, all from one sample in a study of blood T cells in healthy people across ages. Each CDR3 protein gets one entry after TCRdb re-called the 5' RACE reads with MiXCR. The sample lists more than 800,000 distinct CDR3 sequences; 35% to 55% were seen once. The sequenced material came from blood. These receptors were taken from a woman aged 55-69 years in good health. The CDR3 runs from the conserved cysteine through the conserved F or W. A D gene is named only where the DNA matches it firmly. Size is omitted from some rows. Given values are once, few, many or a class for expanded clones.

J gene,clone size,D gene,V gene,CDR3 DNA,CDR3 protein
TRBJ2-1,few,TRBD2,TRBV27,TGTGCCAGCGGGACTAGCGGCCTCTACAATGAGCAGTTCTTC,CASGTSGLYNEQFF
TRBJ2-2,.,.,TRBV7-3,TGTGCCAGCAGCCCTGTATCGAACACCGGGGAGCTGTTTTTT,CASSPVSNTGELFF
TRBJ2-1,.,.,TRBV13,TGTGCCAGCAGCCCCGGGACCGGCGCTGAGCAGTTCTTC,CASSPGTGAEQFF
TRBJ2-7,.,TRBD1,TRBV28,TGTGCCAGCAGGGGGACAGGGTACCACGAGCAGTACTTC,CASRGTGYHEQYF
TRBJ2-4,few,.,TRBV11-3,TGTGCCACCTCTGAGGACATTGAACTAGCCAAAAACATTCAGTACTTC,CATSEDIELAKNIQYF
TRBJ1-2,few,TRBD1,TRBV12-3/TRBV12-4,TGTGCCAGCAGTCACAACAGGGGTGTCTATGGCTACACCTTC,CASSHNRGVYGYTF
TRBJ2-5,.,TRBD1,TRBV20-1,TGCAGTGCTCAGGGGGCAGGCGAAGGAGAGACCCAGTACTTC,CSAQGAGEGETQYF
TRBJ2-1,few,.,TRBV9,TGTGCCAGCAGCGTAGCCGATGAGCAGTTCTTC,CASSVADEQFF
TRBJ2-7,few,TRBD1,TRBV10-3,TGTGCCAACGGGGAGGGGACAGGGGAGCAGTACTTC,CANGEGTGEQYF
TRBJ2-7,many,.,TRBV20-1,TGCAGTGCTAGAGATCTATACGAGCAGTACTTC,CSARDLYEQYF
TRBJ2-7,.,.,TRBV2,TGTGCCAGCAGTGAGGCGTACATATCCTACGAGCAGTACTTC,CASSEAYISYEQYF
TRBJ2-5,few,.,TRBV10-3,TGTGCCATCAGTGAAAGGGGACCCGAGGTGGGGGAGCAGTACTTC,CAISERGPEVGEQYF
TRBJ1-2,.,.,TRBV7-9,TGTGCCAGCAGCCAACAGGACACACTCAACTATGGCTACACCTTC,CASSQQDTLNYGYTF
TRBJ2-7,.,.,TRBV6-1,TGTGCCAGCAGTGAATACAGGGCTTACGAGCAGTACTTC,CASSEYRAYEQYF
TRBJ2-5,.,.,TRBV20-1,TGCAGTGCTAGAGTTGGAGGAAGGACACGCGAGACCCAGTACTTC,CSARVGGRTRETQYF
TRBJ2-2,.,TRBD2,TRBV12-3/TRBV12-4,TGTGCCAGCAGGGCACTAGCGGGAGGGGGCACCGGGGAGCTGTTTTTT,CASRALAGGGTGELFF
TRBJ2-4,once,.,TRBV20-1,TGCAATGCTCCTCAGGACGGTATCATTCAGTACTTC,CNAPQDGIIQYF
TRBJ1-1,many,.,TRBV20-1,TGCAGTGCTAGAGTCAGGGGCAATGGTGAAGCTTTCTTT,CSARVRGNGEAFF
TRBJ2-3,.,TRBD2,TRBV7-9,TGTGCCAGCAGGGCGGGAGGTGGAGATACGCAGTATTTT,CASRAGGGDTQYF
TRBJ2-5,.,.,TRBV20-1,TGCAGTGCTAGAGTGGAAGGGTCGATTAGGGAGACCCAGTACTTC,CSARVEGSIRETQYF
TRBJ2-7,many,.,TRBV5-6,TGTGCCAGCAGCTTAGCTCTGGGCGAGCAGTACTTC,CASSLALGEQYF
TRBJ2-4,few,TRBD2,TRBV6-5,TGTGCCAGCATCAATACTAGCGGGAGGGCTGGGGAGCAGTACTTC,CASINTSGRAGEQYF
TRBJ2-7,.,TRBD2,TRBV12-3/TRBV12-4,TGTGCCAGCAGGGTAGCGGGGGGGACCTACAATGAGCAGTACTTC,CASRVAGGTYNEQYF
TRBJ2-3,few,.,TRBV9,TGTGCCAGCAGCGTAGGAGGGGGAAATCCCGGAGATACGCAGTATTTT,CASSVGGGNPGDTQYF
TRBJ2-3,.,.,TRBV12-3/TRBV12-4,TGTGCCAGCAGTCCTGGTGGGGTGGCGGATACGCAGTATTTT,CASSPGGVADTQYF
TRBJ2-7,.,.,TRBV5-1,TGCGCCAGCAGTGGCGGGAACTCCTCCGAGCAGTACTTC,CASSGGNSSEQYF
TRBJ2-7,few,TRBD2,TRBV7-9,TGTGCCAGCAGCTCCCGGAGCGGGGGCCCCTACGAGCAGTACTTC,CASSSRSGGPYEQYF
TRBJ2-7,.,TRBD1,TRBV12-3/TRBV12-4,TGTGCCAGCAGTGCCTCAGGGGGACCCTACGAGCAGTACTTC,CASSASGGPYEQYF
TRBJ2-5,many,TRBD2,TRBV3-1,TGTGCCAGCAGCCCCGGACTAGCGGGAGTCGGAGAGACCCAGTACTTC,CASSPGLAGVGETQYF
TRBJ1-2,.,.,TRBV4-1,TGCGCCAGCAGCCCAATCGGCAGGAGAGGCTATGGCTACACCTTC,CASSPIGRRGYGYTF
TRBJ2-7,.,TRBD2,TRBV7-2,TGTGCCAGCAGCTCCCCTAGCGGGGGTTACGAGCAGTACTTC,CASSSPSGGYEQYF
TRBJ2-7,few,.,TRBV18,TGTGCCAGCTCACCGGACGTTCCCTACGAGCAGTACTTC,CASSPDVPYEQYF
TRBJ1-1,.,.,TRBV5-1,TGCGCCAGCAGCTTGGTTGCTCGTGGAGGGGGGTCCGCCGAAACTGAAGCTTTCTTT,CASSLVARGGGSAETEAFF